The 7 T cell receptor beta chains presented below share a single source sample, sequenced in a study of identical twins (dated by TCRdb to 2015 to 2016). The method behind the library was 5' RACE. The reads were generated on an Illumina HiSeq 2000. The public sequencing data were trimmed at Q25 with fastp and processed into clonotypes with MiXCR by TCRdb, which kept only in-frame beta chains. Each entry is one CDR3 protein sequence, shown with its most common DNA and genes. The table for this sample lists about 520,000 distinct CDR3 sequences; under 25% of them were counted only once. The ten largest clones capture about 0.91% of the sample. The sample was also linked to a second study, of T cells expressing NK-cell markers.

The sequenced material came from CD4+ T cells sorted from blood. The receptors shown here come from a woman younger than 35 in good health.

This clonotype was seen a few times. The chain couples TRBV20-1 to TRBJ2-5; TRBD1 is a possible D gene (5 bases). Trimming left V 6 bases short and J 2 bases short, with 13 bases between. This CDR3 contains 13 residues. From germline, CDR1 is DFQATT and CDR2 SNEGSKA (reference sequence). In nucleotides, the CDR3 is TGCAGTGCGCCCAGACAGCAACAAGAGACCCAGTACTTC. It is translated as CSAPRQQQETQYF.

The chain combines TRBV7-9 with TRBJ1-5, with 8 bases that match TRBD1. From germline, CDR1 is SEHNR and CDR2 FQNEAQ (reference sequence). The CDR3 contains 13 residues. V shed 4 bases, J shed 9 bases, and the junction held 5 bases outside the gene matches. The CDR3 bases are TGTGCCAGCAGCTCGCGACAGGGGACGCCCCAGCATTTT. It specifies CASSSRQGTPQHF. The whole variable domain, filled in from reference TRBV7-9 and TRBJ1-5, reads DTGVSQNPRHKITKRGQNVTFRCDPISEHNRLYWYRQTLGQGPEFLTYFQNEAQLEKSRLLSDRFSAERPKGSFSTLEIQRTEQGDSAMYLCASSSRQGTPQHFGDGTRLSIL.

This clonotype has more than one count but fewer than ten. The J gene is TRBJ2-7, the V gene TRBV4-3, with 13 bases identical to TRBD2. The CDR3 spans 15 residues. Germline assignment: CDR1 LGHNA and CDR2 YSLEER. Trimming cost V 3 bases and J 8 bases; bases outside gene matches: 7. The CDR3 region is CASSHRLAGGQKQYF. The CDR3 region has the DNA TGCGCCAGCAGCCACCGACTAGCGGGAGGTCAGAAGCAGTACTTC.

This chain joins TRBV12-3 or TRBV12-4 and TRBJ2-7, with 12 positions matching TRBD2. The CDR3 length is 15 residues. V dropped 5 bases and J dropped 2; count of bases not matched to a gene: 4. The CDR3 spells CASSLRLAGAYEQYF. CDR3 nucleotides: TGTGCCAGCAGTCTACGACTAGCGGGGGCCTACGAGCAGTACTTC.

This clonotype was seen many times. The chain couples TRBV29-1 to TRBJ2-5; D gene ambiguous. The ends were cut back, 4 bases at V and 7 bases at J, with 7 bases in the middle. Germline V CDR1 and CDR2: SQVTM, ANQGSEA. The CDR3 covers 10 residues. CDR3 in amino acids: CSVAVGTQYF. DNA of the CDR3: TGCAGCGTTGCCGTTGGGACCCAGTACTTC.

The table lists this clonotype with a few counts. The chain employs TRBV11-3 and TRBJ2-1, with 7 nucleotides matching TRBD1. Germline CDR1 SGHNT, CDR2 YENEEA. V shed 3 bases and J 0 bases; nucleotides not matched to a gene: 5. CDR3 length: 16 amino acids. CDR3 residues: CASSFGQESSYNEQFF. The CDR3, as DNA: TGTGCCAGCAGCTTCGGACAGGAGAGCTCCTACAATGAGCAGTTCTTC. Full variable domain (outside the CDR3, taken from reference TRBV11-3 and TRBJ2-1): EAGVVQSPRYKIIEKKQPVAFWCNPISGHNTLYWYLQNLGQGPELLIRYENEEAVDDSQLPKDRFSAERLKGVDSTLKIQPAELGDSAVYLCASSFGQESSYNEQFFGPGTRLTVL.

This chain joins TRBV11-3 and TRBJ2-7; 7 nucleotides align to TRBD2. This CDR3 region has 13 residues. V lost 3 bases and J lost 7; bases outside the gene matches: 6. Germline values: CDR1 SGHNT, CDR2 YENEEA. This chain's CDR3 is CASSFGREYEQYF. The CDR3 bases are TGTGCCAGCAGCTTCGGGCGGGAGTATGAGCAGTACTTC.